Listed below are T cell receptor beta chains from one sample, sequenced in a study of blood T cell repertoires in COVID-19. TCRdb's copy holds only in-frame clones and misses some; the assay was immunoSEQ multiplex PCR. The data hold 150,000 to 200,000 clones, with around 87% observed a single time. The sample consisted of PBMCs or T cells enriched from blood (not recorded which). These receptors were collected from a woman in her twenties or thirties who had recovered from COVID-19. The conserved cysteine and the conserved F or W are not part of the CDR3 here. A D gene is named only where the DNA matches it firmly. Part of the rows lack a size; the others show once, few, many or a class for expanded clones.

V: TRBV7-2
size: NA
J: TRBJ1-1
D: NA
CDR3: ASSLVPGVGTEAF

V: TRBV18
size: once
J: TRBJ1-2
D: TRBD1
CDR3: ASSLNARQGYGYT

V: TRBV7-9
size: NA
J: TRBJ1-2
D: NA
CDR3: ASSLAEVNYGYT

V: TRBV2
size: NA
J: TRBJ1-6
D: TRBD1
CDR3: ASSNRDSYNSPLH

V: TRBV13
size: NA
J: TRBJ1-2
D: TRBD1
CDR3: ASSLKPGQEVGT

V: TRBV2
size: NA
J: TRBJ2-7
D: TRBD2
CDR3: ASRPTSGEGEQY

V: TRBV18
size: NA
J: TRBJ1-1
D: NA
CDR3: ASSPRRTEAF

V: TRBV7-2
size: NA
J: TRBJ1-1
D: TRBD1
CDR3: ASSLAYGTGNTEAF

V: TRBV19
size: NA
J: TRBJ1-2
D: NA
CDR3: ASTKRLYGYT

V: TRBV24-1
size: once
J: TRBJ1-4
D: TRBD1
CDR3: ATSGGTGAAEKLF

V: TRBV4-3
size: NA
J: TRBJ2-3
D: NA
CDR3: ASSRSQGLEGTDTQY

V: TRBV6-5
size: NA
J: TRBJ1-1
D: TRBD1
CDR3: AACRDRGSEAF

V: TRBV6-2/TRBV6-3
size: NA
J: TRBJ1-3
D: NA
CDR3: ASSSQITPGNTIY

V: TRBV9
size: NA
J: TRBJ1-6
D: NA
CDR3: ASSKSENSPLH

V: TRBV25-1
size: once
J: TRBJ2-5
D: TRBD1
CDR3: ASSDTGTGLMETQY

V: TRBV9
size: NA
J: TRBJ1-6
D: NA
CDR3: ASSVEIVRRNSPLH

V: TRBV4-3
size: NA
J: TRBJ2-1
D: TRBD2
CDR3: ASSQDWGGSYNEQF

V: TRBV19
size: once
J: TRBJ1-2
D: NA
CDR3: ASRRTDGDYGYT

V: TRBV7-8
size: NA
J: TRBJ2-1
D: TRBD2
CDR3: ASSLAFGGAGEQF

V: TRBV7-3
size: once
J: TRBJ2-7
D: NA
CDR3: ASSLNAGPVSGEQY

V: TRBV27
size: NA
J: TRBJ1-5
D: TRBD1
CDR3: ASSSADRGGRQPQH

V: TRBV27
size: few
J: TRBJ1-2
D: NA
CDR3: ASSEGGHLGIYGYT

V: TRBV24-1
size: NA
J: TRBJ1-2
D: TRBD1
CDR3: ATSDQETGEHYGYT

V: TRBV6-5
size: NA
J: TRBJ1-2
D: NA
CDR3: ASSYSQGGNYGYT

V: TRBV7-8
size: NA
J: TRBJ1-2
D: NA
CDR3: ASSPHSGRAYGYT

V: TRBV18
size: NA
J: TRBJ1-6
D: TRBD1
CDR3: ASSPTTGSSPLH

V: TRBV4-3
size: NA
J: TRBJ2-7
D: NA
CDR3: ASSQGVRGYEQY

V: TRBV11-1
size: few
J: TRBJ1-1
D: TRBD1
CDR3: ASRRQGGAEAF

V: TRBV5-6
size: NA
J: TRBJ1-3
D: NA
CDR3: ASSLKRNTIY

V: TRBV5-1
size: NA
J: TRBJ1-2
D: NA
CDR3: ASSLDPTGIYGYT

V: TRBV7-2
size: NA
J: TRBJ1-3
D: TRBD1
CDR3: ASSLDRGPYFSGNTIY

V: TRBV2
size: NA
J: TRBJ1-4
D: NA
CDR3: ASSVIGHYNEKLF

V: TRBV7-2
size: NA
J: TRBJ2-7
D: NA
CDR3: ASSQGHQEYEQY

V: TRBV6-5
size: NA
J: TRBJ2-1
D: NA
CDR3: ASSNSGEQF

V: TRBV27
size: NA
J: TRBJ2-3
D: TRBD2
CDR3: ASTRGLAGKNTDTQY

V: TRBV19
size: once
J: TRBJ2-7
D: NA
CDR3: ASSIVHSQSYEQY

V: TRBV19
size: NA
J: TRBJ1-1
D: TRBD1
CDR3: ASTWTGGTEAF

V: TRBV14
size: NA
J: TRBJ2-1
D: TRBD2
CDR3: ASSPPLLAGDPNEQF

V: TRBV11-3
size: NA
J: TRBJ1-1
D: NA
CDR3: ASSSGTEAF

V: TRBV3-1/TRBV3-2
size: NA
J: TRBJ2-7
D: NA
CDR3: ASSQGFFGPYEQY

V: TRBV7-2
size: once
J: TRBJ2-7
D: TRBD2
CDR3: ASSLYGRGYEQY

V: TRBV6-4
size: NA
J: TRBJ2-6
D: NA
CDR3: ASSQQGTGANVLT

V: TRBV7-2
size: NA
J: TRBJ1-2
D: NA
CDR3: ASSPVSGGYGYT

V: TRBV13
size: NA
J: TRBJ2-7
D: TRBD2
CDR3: ASSSHQWREGAYEQY

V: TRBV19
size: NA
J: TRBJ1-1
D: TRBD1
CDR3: ASSARGRGTEAF

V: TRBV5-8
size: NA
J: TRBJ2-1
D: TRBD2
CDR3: ASSFGRSSYNEQF

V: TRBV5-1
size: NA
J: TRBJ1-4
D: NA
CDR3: ASSFTSDGSNEKLF

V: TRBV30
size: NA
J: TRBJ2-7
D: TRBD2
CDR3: AWTRGGLAVYEQY

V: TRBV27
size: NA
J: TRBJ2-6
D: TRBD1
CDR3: ASGQGLSSGANVLT

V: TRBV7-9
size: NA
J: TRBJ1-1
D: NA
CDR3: ASSIGDRLNTEAF

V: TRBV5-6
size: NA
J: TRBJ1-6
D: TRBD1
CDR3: ASSFGQGGSPLH

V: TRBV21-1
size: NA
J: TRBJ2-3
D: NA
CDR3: ASSNGFITSGGAIDTQY

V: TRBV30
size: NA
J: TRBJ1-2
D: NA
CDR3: AFGQLYGYT

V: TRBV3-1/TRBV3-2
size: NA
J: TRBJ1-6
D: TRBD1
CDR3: ASGRNGQVF

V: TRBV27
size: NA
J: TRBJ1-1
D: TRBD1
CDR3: ASSQGAGYSEAF